The 30 T cell receptor beta chains given below trace back to one sample, sequenced in a study of blood T cell repertoires in COVID-19. Libraries were prepared by immunoSEQ multiplex PCR; TCRdb keeps only in-frame clonotypes and omits some of them. The sample consists of about 280,000 clones, roughly 85% of them appearing once. Sequencing input: PBMCs or T cells enriched from blood (not recorded which). The receptors shown here come from a woman aged 40 to 50 who had recovered from COVID-19.

Comments on this clone: The junction departs from germline at one end; a sequencing error may be responsible. This chain uses TRBV18 with TRBJ1-4, with 7 bases matching TRBD1. Germline CDR1 is KGHSH and CDR2 is LQKENI. The CDR3 sequence is 15 residues long. The CDR3 sequence is CASSPSAGGNGKLFF. The CDR3 nucleotides are TGTGCCAGCTCACCCTCGGCAGGGGGTAATGGAAAACTGTTTTTT.

The chain couples TRBV2 to TRBJ2-7, with D possibly matching TRBD2 (5 bases). The CDR3 length is 13 residues. Trimming left V 6 bases short and J 3 bases short, with 12 bases between. In germline, CDR1 is SNHLY, CDR2 FYNNEI. CDR3 loop: CASRGGSDYEQYF. DNA of the CDR3: TGTGCCAGCAGAGGAGGTAGCGACTACGAGCAGTACTTC.

V gene TRBV28 combines with J gene TRBJ2-1; 8 bases are a match to TRBD2. The CDR3 has 17 amino acids. V trimming: 2 bases; J trimming: 10 bases; junction bases outside the gene matches: 16. CDR1 is MDHEN, CDR2 SYDVKM, per germline. The CDR3 region is CASSLVWAGGPTKEQFF. CDR3 DNA sequence: TGTGCCAGCAGTTTAGTCTGGGCGGGAGGCCCGACTAAGGAGCAGTTCTTC.

V gene TRBV19 combines with J gene TRBJ1-5, with D perhaps TRBD1 (5 bases). The CDR3 totals 14 residues. V lost 10 bases, J lost 4 bases, and 17 bases lay in between. Germline assignment: CDR1 LNHDA and CDR2 SQIVND (reference sequence). The CDR3 DNA is TGTGCCACTGCCCAAGCCCGACAGAATCAGCCCCAGCATTTT. It translates to CATAQARQNQPQHF.

The V gene is TRBV14, the J gene TRBJ1-6, with unresolved D. Germline V gene sequence: CDR1 SGHDN, CDR2 FVKESK. The CDR3 runs 13 residues. The ends were cut back, 1 base at V and 8 bases at J, with 6 bases in the middle. In DNA, the CDR3 is TGTGCCAGCAGCCAAGTTAGCCATTCACCCCTCCACTTT. Its translation is CASSQVSHSPLHF.

This clone was picked up a small number of times. Other DNA sequences from this sample encode an identical CDR3 as well. The chain joins TRBV20-1 to TRBJ2-5; D remains unclear. The CDR3 runs to 10 residues. Deletions cut 3 bases from V and 5 bases from J, with 4 bases between. From germline, CDR1 is DFQATT and CDR2 SNEGSKA (reference sequence). The DNA for the CDR3 is TGCAGTGCTAGGCGGGAGACCCAGTACTTC. Amino acids: CSARRETQYF.

The V gene is TRBV18, the J gene TRBJ1-5; a possible D gene is TRBD1 (5 bases). CDR1 is KGHSH and CDR2 is LQKENI in the germline V gene. The CDR3 covers 15 residues. With 6 bases removed from V and 0 bases from J, the gap between germline ends came to 12 bases. The CDR3 region has the DNA TGTGCCAGCTCTCCGGACAACTATAGCAATCAGCCCCAGCATTTT. Amino acid sequence: CASSPDNYSNQPQHF.

The rearrangement uses TRBV12-1 and TRBJ2-7; the table assigns TRBD1, which was not confirmed against the DNA. TRBV12-1 is termed a pseudogene. CDR3 length: 16 residues. This CDR3 is CASSFVCQGCSYEQYF. In DNA form, the CDR3 reads TGTGCCAGCAGCTTTGTATGCCAGGGATGCTCCTACGAGCAGTACTTC.

The gene calls are TRBV28 and TRBJ2-7, with a tentative D call TRBD2 (5 bases). The length of the CDR3 is 15 residues. The germline V gene encodes CDR1 MDHEN and CDR2 SYDVKM. The V end lost 5 bases, the J end lost 2 bases, and 16 bases lay between the germline ends. CDR3 sequence reads: CASSRPEGYAYEQYF. The CDR3 bases are TGTGCCAGCAGTCGTCCTGAGGGATACGCCTACGAGCAGTACTTC. The variable domain in full, completed from reference TRBV28 and TRBJ2-7, reads DVKVTQSSRYLVKRTGEKVFLECVQDMDHENMFWYRQDPGLGLRLIYFSYDVKMKEKGDIPEGYSVSREKKERFSLILESASTNQTSMYLCASSRPEGYAYEQYFGPGTRLTVT.

The chain joins TRBV9 to TRBJ2-6; 10 bases map to TRBD1. The J segment lost 1 base and the V segment lost 4 bases, leaving 8 bases of the junction unmatched. The germline V gene encodes CDR1 SGDLS and CDR2 YYNGEE. The CDR3 contains 18 residues. The chain's CDR3 is CASSPRDRGSSGANVLTF. In DNA, the CDR3 is TGTGCCAGCAGCCCCCGGGACAGGGGATCTTCTGGGGCCAACGTCCTGACTTTC. Combining the CDR3 with reference TRBV9 and TRBJ2-6 gives the whole variable domain DSGVTQTPKHLITATGQRVTLRCSPRSGDLSVYWYQQSLDQGLQFLIQYYNGEERAKGNILERFSAQQFPDLHSELNLSSLELGDSALYFCASSPRDRGSSGANVLTFGAGSRLTVL.

The rearrangement joins TRBV10-3 to TRBJ2-7; D remains unclear. The CDR3 has 12 residues. The ends were cut back, 4 bases at V and 2 bases at J, with 6 bases in the middle. Germline V CDR1 and CDR2: ENHRY, SYGVKD. DNA for the CDR3: TGTGCCATCAGTGGCGTCACCTACGAGCAGTACTTC. This codes for CAISGVTYEQYF.

Worth noting for this clone: A much larger clone lies a single base off, so this may be a read error. The chain recombines TRBV2 with TRBJ2-7; TRBD2 matches at 10 bases. V lost 1 base to trimming and J lost 2 bases; unmatched junction nucleotides: 2. Looked up from germline, CDR1 is SNHLY and CDR2 is FYNNEI. This CDR3 contains 15 residues. The CDR3: CASSEGLAGAYEQYF. CDR3 DNA: TGTGCCAGCAGTGAAGGGCTAGCGGGAGCCTACGAGCAGTACTTC. Full variable domain (rest looked up from reference TRBV2 and TRBJ2-7): EPEVTQTPSHQVTQMGQEVILRCVPISNHLYFYWYRQILGQKVEFLVSFYNNEISEKSEIFDDQFSVERPDGSNFTLKIRSTKLEDSAMYFCASSEGLAGAYEQYFGPGTRLTVT.

The rearrangement joins TRBV7-8 to TRBJ2-3, with D perhaps matching TRBD2 (5 bases). Germline V lookup: CDR1 SGHVS, CDR2 FQNEAQ. CDR3 length equals 17 residues. V gave up 0 bases and J gave up 5 bases, with 18 bases separating them. The CDR3 nucleotides read TGTGCCAGCAGCTTAGCAAGAAGGGCGCCTCGGGGAGATACGCAGTATTTT. Encoded protein: CASSLARRAPRGDTQYF.

The genes are TRBV6-5 and TRBJ1-5, with TRBD1 matching over 7 bases. With 0 bases clipped from V and 6 bases from J, the junction kept 2 bases outside the gene matches. Germline V CDR1 and CDR2: MNHEY, SVGAGI. The CDR3 is 14 amino acids. The CDR3 is CASSYSSGGQPQHF. CDR3 nucleotides: TGTGCCAGCAGTTACTCTTCAGGGGGTCAGCCCCAGCATTTT.

The chain couples TRBV4-1 to TRBJ2-1; D might be TRBD1 (6 bases). The germline V gene encodes CDR1 MGHRA and CDR2 YSYEKL. V lost 4 bases to trimming and J lost 0 bases, with 19 bases between them. The CDR3 sequence is 18 residues long. The CDR3 sequence is CASSPTEQGPSSYNEQFF. The CDR3 region has the DNA TGCGCCAGCAGCCCGACCGAACAGGGCCCTAGCTCCTACAATGAGCAGTTCTTC.

V and J are TRBV7-2 and TRBJ2-7, with 9 bases identical to TRBD1. Per the germline V gene, CDR1 is SGHTA and CDR2 is FQGNSA. V trimming: 1 base; J trimming: 1 base; junction bases outside the gene matches: 2. The CDR3 consists of 15 residues. The CDR3 nucleotides read TGTGCCAGCAGCTTAGTTGGGACAGGGTCCTACGAGCAGTACTTC. Translated, it gives CASSLVGTGSYEQYF.

The chain carries TRBV15 and TRBJ2-3, with 7 bases identical to TRBD2. The CDR3 is 15 amino acids. J lost 1 base, V lost 8 bases, and 9 bases had no gene match. The germline V gene encodes CDR1 LNHNV and CDR2 YYDKDF (reference sequence). CDR3 sequence reads: CATLPGGAGTDTQYF. The CDR3 DNA reads as TGTGCCACCCTCCCGGGGGGAGCGGGCACAGATACGCAGTATTTT.

The genes are TRBV6-2 or TRBV6-3 and TRBJ2-1; D possibly corresponds to TRBD2 (6 bases). CDR1 is MNHEY, CDR2 SVGEGT, per germline. The CDR3 has 15 residues. Trimming pared 5 bases from V and 7 bases from J, leaving 18 bases between. This CDR3 is CASSTGLTLMNEQFF. In DNA form, the CDR3 reads TGTGCCAGCAGTACGGGACTTACCCTAATGAATGAGCAGTTCTTC.

J is TRBJ2-3 and V is TRBV2; 8 bases are shared with TRBD2. This CDR3 region has 14 residues. Germline-derived CDR1 and CDR2 are SNHLY and FYNNEI. V was clipped by 7 bases and J by 6 bases; unmatched bases: 9. CDR3: CASTGSGSIDTQYF. CDR3 DNA sequence: TGTGCCAGCACGGGCAGCGGGAGTATTGATACGCAGTATTTT.

This chain connects TRBV7-8 to TRBJ2-7; a possible D gene is TRBD1 (6 bases). Looked up from germline, CDR1 is SGHVS and CDR2 is FQNEAQ. The germline V and J ends were trimmed by 5 bases and 6 bases, with 14 bases remaining between them. This CDR3 spans 13 amino acids. CDR3 sequence reads: CASSPGTPVEQYF. CDR3 in DNA: TGTGCCAGCAGCCCCGGGACACCCGTCGAGCAGTACTTC.

This clone was picked up one time. The V gene is TRBV11-2, the J gene TRBJ2-3; D gene ambiguous. Trimming left V 5 bases short and J 0 bases short, with 9 bases between. The CDR3 extends over 14 amino acids. The germline V gene has CDR1 SGHAT and CDR2 FQNNGV. The CDR3 protein is CASSRGVSTDTQYF. Written as DNA, the CDR3 is TGTGCCAGCAGCAGAGGAGTAAGCACAGATACGCAGTATTTT.

The chain recombines TRBV24-1 with TRBJ2-7; tentatively, D is TRBD2 (6 bases). V lost 2 bases, J lost 2 bases, and 15 bases lay in between. This CDR3 has 16 amino acids. Germline values: CDR1 KGHDR, CDR2 SFDVKD. CDR3 region: CATSDSSGGGPYEQYF. The CDR3 DNA sequence: TGTGCCACCAGTGATTCCTCCGGGGGAGGTCCCTACGAGCAGTACTTC.

The sample holds one count of this clone. The CDR3 reads CSVGGMAGEHNEQYF. The CDR3 DNA reads as TGCAGCGTTGGGGGTATGGCAGGGGAGCATAACGAGCAGTACTTC. V gene TRBV29-1 combines with J gene TRBJ2-7, with a possible D match to TRBD1 (6 bases). The CDR3 has 15 residues. In germline, CDR1 is SQVTM, CDR2 ANQGSEA. Trimming removed 4 bases at V and 5 bases at J, with 21 bases between.

The chain joins TRBV7-9 to TRBJ2-6; D possibly corresponds to TRBD2 (6 bases). From germline, CDR1 is SEHNR and CDR2 FQNEAQ (reference sequence). Between the trimmed V and J ends, which lost 3 bases and 4 bases, there was a span of 10 bases. The length of the CDR3 is 15 residues. The CDR3 protein is CASSFGGSGANVLTF. The CDR3 DNA reads as TGTGCCAGCAGCTTTGGAGGGTCCGGGGCCAACGTCCTGACTTTC.

As to this clone: Other DNA sequences within the sample encode an identical CDR3. CDR3 nucleotide sequence: TGTGCCAGCAGCCGACTAGCCACAGATACGCAGTATTTT. Protein product: CASSRLATDTQYF. The chain carries TRBV12-3 or TRBV12-4 and TRBJ2-3; 7 nucleotides align to TRBD2. Unmatched junction bases numbered 2, after V lost 6 bases and J lost 2 bases. The CDR3 spans 13 residues.

The chain links TRBV24-1 to TRBJ2-1; 12 bases agree with TRBD2. The CDR3 has 16 residues. Trimming took 5 bases from V and 8 from J; bases not matched to a gene: 9. CDR1 is KGHDR and CDR2 is SFDVKD in the germline V gene. The CDR3 DNA reads TGTGCCACCAGTGGCCCGACTAGCGGGAGTGAAGATGAGCAGTTCTTC. It is translated as CATSGPTSGSEDEQFF.

This chain connects TRBV7-2 to TRBJ2-6; D is undetermined. The CDR3 is 14 residues long. V was cut by 3 bases and J by 2 bases, with 5 bases left in between. Per germline, CDR1 SGHTA and CDR2 FQGNSA. This chain's CDR3 is CASSLPAGANVLTF. For the CDR3, the DNA is TGTGCCAGCAGCTTGCCAGCTGGGGCCAACGTCCTGACTTTC.

The table lists this clone with a few counts. The V gene is TRBV20-1, the J gene TRBJ1-3, with D unclear. V lost 3 bases, J lost 4 bases, and 7 bases lay in between. The CDR3 totals 12 residues. Looked up from germline, CDR1 is DFQATT and CDR2 is SNEGSKA (reference sequence). This chain's CDR3 is CSASSTGNTIYF. CDR3 DNA: TGCAGTGCTAGTAGTACAGGAAACACCATATATTTT.

The chain uses TRBV3-1 (or the pseudogene TRBV3-2) and TRBJ1-2, with unresolved D. The CDR3 is made up of 15 amino acids. Germline V gene data show CDR1 as LGHDT and CDR2 as YNNKEL (reference sequence). Trimming took 1 base from V and 3 from J, leaving 12 bases between them. In DNA form, the CDR3 reads TGTGCCAGCAGCCAAGGCCCGGGTAGAGACTATGGCTACACCTTC. Protein sequence: CASSQGPGRDYGYTF.

The chain is built from TRBV5-1 and TRBJ1-1; TRBD1 agrees at 7 bases. Germline V gene data show CDR1 as SGHRS and CDR2 as YFSETQ. V was clipped by 0 bases and J by 0 bases; unmatched bases: 2. The CDR3 runs 15 residues. CDR3: CASSLGTGVNTEAFF. Here the CDR3 DNA reads TGCGCCAGCAGCTTGGGGACAGGTGTGAACACTGAAGCTTTCTTT.